The present entry profiles one T cell receptor beta chain with its context. The specificity of this receptor is unknown. Qualities for individual bases were not recorded, and no much larger clone is one base off. TCR beta CDR3 regions were amplified from RNA transcripts for repertoire sequencing. A first-round RT-PCR used HTBI primers with the Qiagen OneStep RT-PCR kit, followed by a second-round multiplex PCR, size selection and purification. Sequencing of the libraries was carried out on an Illumina HiSeq2000 in paired-end mode with 100 bp reads. The authors processed their data as follows. SOAPnuke was used to process the reads, throwing out any read that had adapters, had uncalled bases, had a mean Phred below 15, or lacked an exact constant-primer or identifier match. COPE v1.2.5 was used to merge high-quality paired reads. Unique nucleotide sequences were defined as clonotypes and aligned to IMGT TRB V, D and J references using MiTCR v1.1. Only V-J combinations with frequency above 0.0001 were analysed, covering approximately 99% of repertoires. For each V-J combination, a TCR clonal expansion and chaos score was defined as the ratio of F50 clonal expansion to chaos observed in the TCRdist matrix. Welch's t-statistics and random forest were used to reduce features to 13 V-J combinations, which were fed into a naive Bayes classifier. The Morisita-Horn index was used to measure how similar the thyroid and blood repertoires were. TCRdb reprocessed the public reads (quality trimming at Q25 with fastp, clone calling with MiXCR) and kept in-frame beta chains. Here each entry gathers all rows of one CDR3 protein and keeps the most common genes and DNA. What appears here as the V and J calls and clone size reflects TCRdb's work, not the paper's. For this sample there are about 740,000 distinct CDR3 sequences; roughly 40% appear just once. The ten most abundant clones make up 40% to 45% of the sample.

Measured from the cysteine to the phenylalanine, the CDR3 is 16 residues long. The kept DNA is CDR3 alone, 48 bases in frame from the first base. Reading the germline V gene gives CDR1 SGDLS and CDR2 YYNGEE. Cut back by 0 bases and 0 bases, the V and J ends lie 10 bases apart. Ophthalmopathy patients were characterized by moderately to severely active disease, a Clinical Activity Score of at least 3, a NOSPECS grade of at least 4, and a disease duration under 3 months. Patients with other autoimmune diseases, uncontrolled infections, pregnancy or lactation were excluded from the study. Diagnosis was based on clinical symptoms, serum thyroxine, TRAb, thyroid ultrasound and orbital computed tomography. Ficoll-Paque density gradient centrifugation was used to isolate PBMCs from around 10 ml of fresh peripheral blood. Total RNA was extracted with Trizol reagent and quality-checked on an Agilent 2100 Bioanalyzer.

The data were taken from a study of Graves' ophthalmopathy and Graves' hyperthyroidism (dated by TCRdb to the late 2010s). The study in broad terms: Peripheral blood samples were taken at the time of initial diagnosis, before any treatment was given. The study used signatures of the TCR beta repertoire to tell Graves' ophthalmopathy apart from Graves' hyperthyroidism and to predict which patients would progress to ophthalmopathy. A discovery set of 95 to 100 patients (roughly 43 ophthalmopathy, just over 55 stable hyperthyroidism) was enrolled to explore V-J signatures distinguishing ophthalmopathy from hyperthyroidism. Following sampling, methimazole starting at 30 mg daily was administered to hyperthyroidism patients, and high-dose intravenous methylprednisolone was administered to ophthalmopathy patients. An independent validation cohort was composed of around 19 hyperthyroidism patients and around 16 patients who later progressed from hyperthyroidism to ophthalmopathy. In total, 135 blood samples were TCR-sequenced: approximately 42 ophthalmopathy, under 85 hyperthyroidism and about 17 hyperthyroidism-to-ophthalmopathy patients. In six or seven hyperthyroidism patients, the T-cell repertoires found in thyroid tissue were compared with those found in blood. Broad study findings and their caveats: In validation, the model predicted ophthalmopathy progression with 70.59% sensitivity and around 72% specificity; roughly 12 predicted patients were CT-confirmed with GO in a median of 6.5 months. In cross-validation, the 13-signature model distinguished ophthalmopathy from stable hyperthyroidism with approximately 90% sensitivity and roughly 81% specificity, while in the test set the corresponding values were about 79% and 69%. Most expanded thyroid clonotypes with a frequency above 0.001 also appeared in blood, which suggests that blood repertoires may reflect the immune response in the thyroid. Sample size was not predetermined statistically, and investigators were not blinded to group allocation.

The receptor was isolated from an adult man with Graves' ophthalmopathy. Sequencing input: peripheral blood. The V and J genes are TRBV9 and TRBJ1-3; the D gene lacks a confident call. This receptor carries the CDR3 CASSVDPWSSGNTIYF. The nucleotide sequence reads as follows: TGTGCCAGCAGCGTAGACCCCTGGTCCTCTGGAAACACCATATATTTT.